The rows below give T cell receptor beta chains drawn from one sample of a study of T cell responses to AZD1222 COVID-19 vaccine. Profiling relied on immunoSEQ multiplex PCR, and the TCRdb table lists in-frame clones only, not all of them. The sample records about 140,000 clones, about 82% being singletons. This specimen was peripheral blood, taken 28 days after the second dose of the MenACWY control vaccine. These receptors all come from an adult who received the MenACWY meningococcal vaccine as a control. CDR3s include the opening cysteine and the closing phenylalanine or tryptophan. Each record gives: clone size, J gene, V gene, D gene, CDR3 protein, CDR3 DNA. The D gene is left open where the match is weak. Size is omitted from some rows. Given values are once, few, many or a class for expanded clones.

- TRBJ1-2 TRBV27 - CATRGESYTF TGTGCCACCAGGGGAGAAAGCTACACCTTC
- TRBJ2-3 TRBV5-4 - CASSLDRVNTDTQYF TGTGCCAGCAGCTTGGACAGGGTGAACACAGATACGCAGTATTTT
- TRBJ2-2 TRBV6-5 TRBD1 CASSLPGQGTGELFF TGTGCCAGCAGTTTACCGGGACAGGGAACCGGGGAGCTGTTTTTT
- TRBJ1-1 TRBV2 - CASRLGDSTEAFF TGTGCCAGCAGGCTCGGGGATAGCACTGAAGCTTTCTTT
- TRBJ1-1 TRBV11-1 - CASSLEGPMNTEAFF TGTGCCAGCAGCTTAGAGGGACCAATGAACACTGAAGCTTTCTTT
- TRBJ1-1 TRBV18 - CASSPRALNTEAFF TGTGCCAGCTCACCAAGGGCCTTGAACACTGAAGCTTTCTTT
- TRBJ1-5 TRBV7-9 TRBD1 CASSVTGGSSNQPQHF TGTGCCAGCAGCGTTACAGGGGGTTCCAGCAATCAGCCCCAGCATTTT
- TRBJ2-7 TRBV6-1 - CASSERGWGPLSYEQYF TGTGCCAGCAGTGAAAGGGGGTGGGGCCCCCTGTCTTACGAGCAGTACTTC
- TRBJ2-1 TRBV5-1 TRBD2 CASSLLSGGNEQFF TGCGCCAGCAGCTTGCTAAGCGGGGGAAATGAGCAGTTCTTC
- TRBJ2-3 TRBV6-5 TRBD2 CASRQRGSSTDTQYF TGTGCCAGCAGACAGCGCGGGAGCTCCACAGATACGCAGTATTTT
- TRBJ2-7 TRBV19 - CASSRPGEVYEQYF TGTGCCAGTAGTCGGCCGGGAGAGGTCTACGAGCAGTACTTC
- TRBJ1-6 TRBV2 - CASSVTGVFQSPLHF TGTGCCAGCAGTGTAACAGGCGTTTTTCAATCACCCCTCCACTTT
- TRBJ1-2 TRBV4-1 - CASSPIVAGDNYGYTF TGCGCCAGCAGCCCGATAGTAGCAGGAGATAACTATGGCTACACCTTC
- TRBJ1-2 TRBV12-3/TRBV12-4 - CASASTYGYTF TGTGCCAGCGCATCCACCTATGGCTACACCTTC
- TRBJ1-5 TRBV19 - CAGGLGQPQHF TGTGCCGGGGGATTAGGTCAGCCCCAGCATTTT
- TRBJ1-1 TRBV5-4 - CASSLGGVNTEAFF TGTGCCAGCAGCCTAGGGGGGGTTAACACTGAAGCTTTCTTT
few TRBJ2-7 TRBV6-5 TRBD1 CASSQQGRQYF TGTGCCAGCAGTCAACAGGGGAGGCAGTACTTC
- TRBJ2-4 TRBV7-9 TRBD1 CASSPGQGAKNIQYF TGTGCCAGCAGCCCTGGGCAGGGGGCAAAAAACATTCAGTACTTC
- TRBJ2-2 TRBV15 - CATTLGAGELFF TGTGCCACCACCCTGGGAGCCGGGGAGCTGTTTTTT
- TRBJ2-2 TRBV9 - CASSADLTGELFF TGTGCCAGCAGCGCGGACCTCACCGGGGAGCTGTTTTTT
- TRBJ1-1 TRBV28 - CASITLEAFF TGTGCCAGCATTACCCTCGAAGCTTTCTTT
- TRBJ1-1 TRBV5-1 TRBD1 CASAEQGETEAFF TGCGCCAGCGCAGAACAGGGGGAAACTGAAGCTTTCTTT
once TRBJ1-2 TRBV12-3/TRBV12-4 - CASSLVPDYGYTF TGTGCCAGCAGTTTAGTCCCGGACTATGGCTACACCTTC
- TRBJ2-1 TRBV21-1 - CASSKGGISSYNEQFF TGTGCCAGCAGCAAAGGGGGGATTAGCTCCTACAATGAGCAGTTCTTC
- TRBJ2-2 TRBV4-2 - CASSQWQGDTGELFF TGTGCCAGCAGCCAATGGCAGGGAGACACCGGGGAGCTGTTTTTT
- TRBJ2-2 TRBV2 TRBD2 CASRGGLAVTGELFF TGTGCCAGCAGAGGGGGACTAGCGGTAACCGGGGAGCTGTTTTTT
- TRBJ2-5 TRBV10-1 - CASSESNSAVTGTQYF TGCGCCAGCAGTGAGTCGAATAGCGCCGTAACGGGGACCCAGTACTTC
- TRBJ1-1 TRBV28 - CASSSDRITEAFF TGTGCCAGCAGCAGCGACAGGATAACTGAAGCTTTCTTT
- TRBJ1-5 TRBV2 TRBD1 CASSEGQGSQPQHF TGTGCCAGCAGTGAAGGACAGGGGAGTCAGCCCCAGCATTTT
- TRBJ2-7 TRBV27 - CATLSRGITNEQYF TGTGCCACCCTGAGTCGGGGGATCACCAACGAGCAGTACTTC
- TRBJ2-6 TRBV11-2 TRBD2 CASSFVVAGGSGANVLTF TGTGCCAGCAGCTTTGTGGTAGCGGGAGGCTCAGGGGCCAACGTCCTGACTTTC
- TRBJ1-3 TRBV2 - CASSQTGNTIYF TGTGCCAGCAGCCAGACTGGAAACACCATATATTTT
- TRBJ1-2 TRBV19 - CASREHTPSGGYTF TGTGCCAGTAGAGAACATACCCCATCCGGGGGCTACACCTTC
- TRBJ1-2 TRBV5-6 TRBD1 CASSMGDSNVIYYGYTF TGTGCCAGCAGCATGGGGGACAGCAACGTTATTTACTATGGCTACACCTTC
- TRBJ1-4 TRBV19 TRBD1 CASSLPGGGEKLFF TGTGCCAGTAGTTTACCAGGGGGGGGTGAAAAACTGTTTTTT
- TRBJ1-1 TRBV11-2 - CASSSDYGEAFF TGTGCCAGCAGCTCCGACTATGGTGAAGCTTTCTTT
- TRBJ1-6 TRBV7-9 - CASSSSRSGSPLHF TGTGCCAGCAGCTCGAGCCGGTCAGGTTCACCCCTCCACTTT
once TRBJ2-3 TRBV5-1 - CASSLWGVRTDTQYF TGCGCCAGCAGCCTGTGGGGGGTAAGAACAGATACGCAGTATTTT
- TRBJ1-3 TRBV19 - CASSKTGIPIGNTIYF TGTGCCAGTAGCAAAACGGGAATCCCGATTGGAAACACCATATATTTT
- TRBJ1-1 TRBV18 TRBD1 CASSTGQGNTEAFF TGTGCCAGCTCTACAGGACAGGGGAACACTGAAGCTTTCTTT